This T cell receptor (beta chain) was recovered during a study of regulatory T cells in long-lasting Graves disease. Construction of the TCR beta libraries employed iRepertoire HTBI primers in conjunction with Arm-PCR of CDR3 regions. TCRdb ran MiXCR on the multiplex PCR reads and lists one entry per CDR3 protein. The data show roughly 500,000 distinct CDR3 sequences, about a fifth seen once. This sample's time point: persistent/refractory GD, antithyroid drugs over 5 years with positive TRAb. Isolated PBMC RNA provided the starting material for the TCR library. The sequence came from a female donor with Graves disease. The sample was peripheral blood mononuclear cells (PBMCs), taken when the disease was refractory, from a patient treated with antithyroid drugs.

The CDR3 nucleotides read TGCGCCAGCAGCTGGATGGGACAGGGAACTGAAGCTTTCTTT. This codes for CASSWMGQGTEAFF. The J gene is TRBJ1-1, the V gene TRBV5-1; 9 positions match TRBD1. Trimming cost V 3 bases and J 5 bases; bases outside gene matches: 5. The germline V gene encodes CDR1 SGHRS and CDR2 YFSETQ. The CDR3 covers 14 residues.